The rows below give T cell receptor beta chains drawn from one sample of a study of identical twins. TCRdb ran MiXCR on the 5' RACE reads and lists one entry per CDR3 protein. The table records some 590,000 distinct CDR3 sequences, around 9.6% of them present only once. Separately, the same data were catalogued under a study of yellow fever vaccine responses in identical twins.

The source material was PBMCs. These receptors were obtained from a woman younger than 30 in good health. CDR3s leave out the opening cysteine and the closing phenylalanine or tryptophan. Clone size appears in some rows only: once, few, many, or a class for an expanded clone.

ASSLGPKETQY,TRBV27,few
ASSYLPPGGEKLF,TRBV6-2/TRBV6-3,.
SARVGREFPYEQY,TRBV20-1,few
ASSEAIFRDEQY,TRBV2,.
ASSARLAGIGDTQY,TRBV9,.
ASSQDTGAYTGELF,TRBV4-3,.
ASSIIGGAGEQF,TRBV19,many
SARAPRTSGSTDTQY,TRBV20-1,few
ATSHLGLAGDTQY,TRBV24-1,.
SVVSPGASYNEQF,TRBV29-1,few
ASSPGGGANVLT,TRBV7-2,few
ASSSGGGNTIY,TRBV25-1,few
AKGRDTGELF,TRBV6-1,.
ATIDRETDTQY,TRBV10-3,few
ASSFPSGVSYEQY,TRBV28,.
ASSQETGGGDEQF,TRBV3-1,.
SVAAGSNQPQH,TRBV29-1,few
ASSLTPGGELF,TRBV28,.
ASRTGGRNQPQH,TRBV6-1,few
AISAGTGNNSPLH,TRBV10-3,.
ASSFKFNSRGTEAF,TRBV5-6,many
ASSLTLSGSSYEQY,TRBV5-1,many
ASSGSGQGRYEQF,TRBV28,many
ASSNLGRLQETQY,TRBV7-9,.
ASSQEQGGYGYT,TRBV3-1,few
ASSEGGGSYNEQF,TRBV6-1,.
ASRGISYNEQF,TRBV2,many